This T cell receptor beta chain emerged from a study of T cell repertoires in cytomegalovirus infection. About the research overall: Both CMV infection and a matching HLA type were indicated by public TCR beta signatures. Findings and limits, study-wide: The cumulative frequency of public TCR beta families identified carriers of CMV plus the relevant HLA. There were HLA-C-restricted CMV-specific TCR beta clonotypes dominating the ex vivo response.

TCRdb itself ran the reads through MiXCR, one entry per CDR3 protein. The sample consists of about 740,000 distinct CDR3 sequences, roughly a third of them appearing once. A note on this clonotype: Its specificity is unknown. A read error may account for a junction end that differs from germline.

Germline V gene data show CDR1 as LNHNV and CDR2 as YYDKDF (reference sequence). CDR3 length: 15 amino acids. Input material: PBMCs. This chain links TRBV15 with TRBJ2-1; TRBD2 matches 9 bases. The TCR was taken from a human donor in good health (CMV status not recorded). Some clones in this sample may be carry-over from other donors' samples. The CDR3 protein is CSTSRKVAGVNEQFF. The CDR3 DNA reads TGTTCCACCAGCAGAAAAGTAGCGGGGGTTAATGAGCAGTTCTTC. Combining the CDR3 with reference TRBV15 and TRBJ2-1 gives the whole variable domain DAMVIQNPRYQVTQFGKPVTLSCSQTLNHNVMYWYQQKSSQAPKLLFHYYDKDFNNEADTPDNFQSRRPNTSFCFLDIRSPGLGDTAMYLCSTSRKVAGVNEQFFGPGTRLTVL.